This T cell receptor beta chain was documented in a study of cytomegalovirus exposure and HLA in healthy donors. Findings and limits, study-wide: CMV serostatus alone was available as immune exposure information. Later findings reportedly placed an Asian-associated ancestry cluster below the approximately 670-donor mean for N-insertions. A later analysis found TCR association rates differed by HLA locus, highest for DRB1 and lowest for HLA-C.

A remark on this clone: Its specificity is unknown.

Germline trimming cut 4 bases from V and 6 bases from J; bases unmatched to any gene: 14. CDR3 length: 18 amino acids. Germline V gene lookup returns CDR1 SGHNT and CDR2 YYREEE (reference sequence). The primer mix had 60 Vbeta and 13 Jbeta primers. The assay was immunoSEQ multiplex PCR, and TCRdb's table has in-frame clones only and misses some. The repertoire includes tens of thousands of clones, around 73% of them detected once, and roughly 5.5% sits in the top ten. Specimen: PBMCs. The source is a man in his forties or fifties in good health and CMV-seronegative. The chain recombines TRBV5-4 with TRBJ2-2, with 11 bases aligning to TRBD1. In DNA form, the CDR3 reads TGTGCCAGCAGCGAACCTCAACCCGGGACAGGGGGTTCCGGGGAGCTGTTTTTT. This sequence encodes CASSEPQPGTGGSGELFF.